A single sample is the source of the 10 T cell receptor beta chains below, sequenced in a study of regulatory and conventional T cells in RAG deficiency (dated by TCRdb to about 2017). Before genomic DNA extraction, conventional CD4+ T cells were purified from blood as CD25-low CD127-high cells. Receptors were amplified or captured by the immunoSEQ multiplex PCR assay. The immuneACCESS repertoire file appears here via TCRdb, limited to in-frame rearrangements. These files lack a portion of the clones; in checked studies, under half of the deficit traces to unresolved V genes, and the cause of the others is not known. In this sample the table shows approximately 30,000 clones, 90% to 97% of which occur a single time. About 0.35% of the sample is held by the ten biggest clonotypes. These data also formed part of another study, on regulatory T cells. From the second report: The multiplex PCR relied on 52 forward TRBV primers and 13 reverse TRBJ primers, and amplification bias was corrected through assay-based and computational methods.

Sequencing was carried out using CD25- CD4+ T cells sorted from blood. The receptors stem from a human donor in good health.

This sequence joins TRBV15 and TRBJ1-2, with TRBD1 matching 9 bases. This CDR3 region has 18 residues. The germline CDR1 and CDR2 sequences are LNHNV and YYDKDF (reference sequence). V was clipped by 0 bases and J by 5 bases; unmatched bases: 13. The CDR3 DNA sequence: TGTGCCACCAGCAGAGATCTCACAGGGGGCGTATATTGGTATGGCTACACCTTC. Its translation: CATSRDLTGGVYWYGYTF.

This clone came up once. The chain uses TRBV6-4 and TRBJ2-3; tentatively, D is TRBD1 (5 bases). Trimming left V 5 bases short and J 4 bases short, with 22 bases between. CDR1 and CDR2 from the germline V gene are MRHNA and SNTAGT. The length of the CDR3 is 17 residues. The chain's CDR3 is CASSPQPGLGVSDTQYF. DNA for the CDR3: TGTGCCAGCAGTCCACAACCGGGTCTAGGGGTGTCAGATACGCAGTATTTT.

This chain uses TRBV9 with TRBJ2-1, with D possibly matching TRBD2 (5 bases). From germline, CDR1 is SGDLS and CDR2 YYNGEE. V was cut by 2 bases and J by 8 bases, with 14 bases left in between. The CDR3 is made up of 14 amino acids. The CDR3 DNA sequence: TGTGCCAGCAGCGTCCAGCCTAGCAACGATGAGCAGTTCTTC. Protein product: CASSVQPSNDEQFF.

The chain recombines TRBV27 with TRBJ1-5; TRBD1 matches at 8 bases. The J segment lost 1 base and the V segment lost 2 bases, leaving 4 bases of the junction unmatched. Per the germline V gene, CDR1 is MNHEY and CDR2 is SMNVEV (reference sequence). The length of the CDR3 is 16 residues. CDR3 sequence reads: CASSLAGGASNQPQHF. The CDR3 coding sequence is TGTGCCAGCAGTTTAGCAGGGGGCGCCAGCAATCAGCCCCAGCATTTT.

This chain joins TRBV14 and TRBJ2-7; tentative D call: TRBD1 (6 bases). The CDR3 totals 13 residues. Trimming cost V 5 bases and J 6 bases, with 14 bases left between them. Germline assignment: CDR1 SGHDN and CDR2 FVKESK. CDR3 region: CASSTQGYSEQYF. The CDR3 DNA follows: TGTGCCAGCAGCACGCAGGGGTACTCCGAGCAGTACTTC.

The rearrangement uses TRBV6-1 and TRBJ2-7; 9 bases match TRBD1. This CDR3 is built from 15 residues. Looked up from germline, CDR1 is MNHNS and CDR2 is SASEGT. V shed 5 bases and J 4 bases; nucleotides not matched to a gene: 9. The CDR3 coding sequence is TGTGCCAGCAGTAAAACCGGGACAGGGATTTACGAGCAGTACTTC. This encodes CASSKTGTGIYEQYF.

The table lists this clone with a count of one. The chain couples TRBV9 to TRBJ2-2; 7 positions match TRBD2. CDR1 and CDR2 from the germline V gene are SGDLS and YYNGEE. The CDR3 extends over 16 amino acids. The V and J ends lost 6 bases and 0 bases, in that order; junction bases with no gene match: 8. In DNA form, the CDR3 reads TGTGCCAGCACTGCAGCGGCGGGGGCGAACACCGGGGAGCTGTTTTTT. This sequence encodes CASTAAAGANTGELFF.

V and J are TRBV18 and TRBJ1-6, with 7 bases identical to TRBD1. The germline gives CDR1 KGHSH, CDR2 LQKENI. V was pared by 5 bases and J by 9 bases, with 10 bases of the junction left unmatched. The CDR3 totals 15 residues. The CDR3 here is CASSVTGEGSSPLHF. DNA for the CDR3: TGTGCCAGCTCAGTCACAGGGGAAGGGAGTTCACCCCTCCACTTT.

V gene TRBV7-3 combines with J gene TRBJ2-5; the match to TRBD2 covers 16 bases. Germline CDR1 is SGHTA and CDR2 is FQGTGA. V dropped 5 bases and J dropped 5; count of bases not matched to a gene: 5. This CDR3 has 16 amino acids. This CDR3 reads CASSRGLAGGPETQYF. The DNA of the CDR3 is TGTGCCAGCAGCCGGGGACTAGCGGGAGGGCCGGAGACCCAGTACTTC.

The gene calls are TRBV19 and TRBJ2-7; 7 bases match TRBD2. CDR3 length: 13 amino acids. V lost 7 bases, J lost 5 bases, and 8 bases stayed unmatched. Germline V gene sequence: CDR1 LNHDA, CDR2 SQIVND (reference sequence). CDR3 residues: CASTPRGSHEQYF. For the CDR3, the DNA is TGTGCCAGTACCCCGCGGGGGAGCCACGAGCAGTACTTC.